Presented here are 10 T cell receptor beta chains from one specimen sequenced in a study of identical twins (TCRdb year 2016). The library was produced with 5' RACE. For sequencing, an Illumina HiSeq 2000 was employed. TCRdb reprocessed the public reads (quality trimming at Q25 with fastp, clone calling with MiXCR) and kept in-frame beta chains. Each CDR3 protein gets just one entry, which takes the most common genes and DNA from the rows behind it. The sample table contains 690,000 or so distinct CDR3 sequences; only one count was recorded for 8% to 9% of them. The ten largest clones take up 0.85% to 1% of the sample. These data also featured in a second study, about yellow fever vaccine responses in identical twins.

Sequenced sample: PBMCs. The receptors shown here come from a woman under 30 in good health.

The chain links TRBV6-1 to TRBJ2-3, with D possibly matching TRBD1 (7 bases). Germline V lookup: CDR1 MNHNS, CDR2 SASEGT. The CDR3 covers 15 residues. The ends were cut back, 3 bases at V and 3 bases at J, with 13 bases in the middle. The CDR3 spells CASSDQPGGTDTQYF. CDR3 nucleotide sequence: TGTGCCAGCAGTGATCAGCCAGGGGGGACAGATACGCAGTATTTT.

This clonotype was recorded a few times. The rearrangement joins TRBV6-1 to TRBJ2-4; D could derive from TRBD1 or TRBD2 (5 bases each). Germline CDR1 and CDR2: MNHNS and SASEGT. The length of the CDR3 is 14 residues. Trimming removed 6 bases at V and 1 base at J, with 10 bases between. The CDR3 protein is CASRRWGAKNIQYF. As DNA, the CDR3 is TGTGCCAGCAGGCGTTGGGGGGCCAAAAACATTCAGTACTTC.

The rearrangement links TRBV28 to TRBJ2-3, with TRBD2 as a possible D gene (6 bases). Trimming stripped 2 bases from V and 0 bases from J, with 9 bases between. Germline CDR1 is MDHEN and CDR2 is SYDVKM. The CDR3 covers 15 residues. CDR3 residues: CASSLREKSTDTQYF. The CDR3 bases are TGTGCCAGCAGTTTACGGGAGAAGAGCACAGATACGCAGTATTTT.

The V and J genes are TRBV12-3 or TRBV12-4 and TRBJ2-2, with TRBD2 matching over 8 bases. Trimming at V came to 2 bases and at J to 6 bases, leaving 5 bases not matched to a gene. The CDR3 extends over 15 amino acids. Here the CDR3 DNA reads TGTGCCAGCAGTTTATCTAGCGGGTACCCCGGGGAGCTGTTTTTT. This gives the protein CASSLSSGYPGELFF.

This clonotype was detected many times. This chain links TRBV6-1 with TRBJ1-1, with D unclear. The CDR3 spans 13 residues. The V and J ends lost 6 bases and 5 bases respectively, with 13 bases between them. Germline V gene data show CDR1 as MNHNS and CDR2 as SASEGT. In DNA form, the CDR3 reads TGTGCCAGCAGCCCCGGGCGGTCGACTGAAGCTTTCTTT. The encoded protein is CASSPGRSTEAFF.

This chain connects TRBV6-2 or TRBV6-3 to TRBJ2-1, with unresolved D. The CDR3 covers 13 residues. V dropped 6 bases and J dropped 6 bases, with 12 bases sitting between them. Germline CDR1 and CDR2: MNHEY and SVGEGT. The CDR3: CASSSARFNEQFF. Here the CDR3 DNA reads TGTGCCAGCAGCTCCGCCCGGTTCAATGAGCAGTTCTTC.

This clonotype appeared many times. The V gene is TRBV11-2, the J gene TRBJ1-4; no reliable D call. This CDR3 has 15 amino acids. The germline V gene has CDR1 SGHAT and CDR2 FQNNGV. Trimming took 4 bases from V and 8 from J, leaving 17 bases between them. CDR3 in amino acids: CASSSRETPKEKLFF. The CDR3 nucleotides read TGTGCCAGCAGCTCGAGGGAGACCCCGAAGGAAAAACTGTTTTTT.

This clonotype was detected a few times. The V and J genes are TRBV10-3 and TRBJ2-5; D might be TRBD1 (5 bases). CDR3 length equals 14 residues. The V end was cut by 6 bases, the J end by 0 bases, with 11 bases between. Germline V gives CDR1 ENHRY, CDR2 SYGVKD. The CDR3 sequence is CAIRPRQHQETQYF. Written as DNA, the CDR3 is TGTGCCATCAGACCCCGACAGCACCAAGAGACCCAGTACTTC.

This clonotype was seen a handful of times. The chain has TRBV21-1 and TRBJ2-2. TRBV21-1 is flagged as a pseudogene. CDR3 length: 14 residues. CDR3 loop: CASSTRQNTGELFF. The CDR3 nucleotides read TGTGCCAGCAGCACCCGACAGAACACCGGGGAGCTGTTTTTT.

The chain couples TRBV28 to TRBJ2-5, with 7 bases lining up with TRBD1. V lost 6 bases and J lost 5; bases outside the gene matches: 15. This CDR3 has 16 residues. The germline CDR1 and CDR2 sequences are MDHEN and SYDVKM. CDR3 sequence reads: CASRPTRQGTGETQYF. In nucleotides, the CDR3 is TGTGCCAGCAGACCGACACGACAGGGAACAGGGGAGACCCAGTACTTC. Full variable domain (rest looked up from reference TRBV28 and TRBJ2-5): DVKVTQSSRYLVKRTGEKVFLECVQDMDHENMFWYRQDPGLGLRLIYFSYDVKMKEKGDIPEGYSVSREKKERFSLILESASTNQTSMYLCASRPTRQGTGETQYFGPGTRLLVL.